This TCR beta chain was identified during a study of long-term antiretroviral therapy in people with HIV. In germline, CDR1 is LNHDA, CDR2 SQIVND (reference sequence). V lost 7 bases to trimming and J lost 3 bases; unmatched junction nucleotides: 7. The CDR3 loop spans 14 amino acids. Sequencing relied on immunoSEQ assay v3.0, run at survey level. Each sample aimed for about 35,000-55,000 sequenced T-cell genomes. The data were produced by immunoSEQ multiplex PCR, yet TCRdb's version contains in-frame clones alone and is incomplete. Altogether 20,000 to 25,000 clones are present, more than 75% being singletons, with the ten largest covering around 8.4%.

This TCR derives from a man aged 18-30 years with HIV. Source: unsorted PBMCs, taken 0.2 years before starting antiretroviral therapy. The chain recombines TRBV19 with TRBJ2-7; 9 bases are a match to TRBD1. The CDR3: CASTSDRGFYEQYF. CDR3 in DNA: TGTGCCAGTACCTCGGACAGGGGATTCTACGAGCAGTACTTC.